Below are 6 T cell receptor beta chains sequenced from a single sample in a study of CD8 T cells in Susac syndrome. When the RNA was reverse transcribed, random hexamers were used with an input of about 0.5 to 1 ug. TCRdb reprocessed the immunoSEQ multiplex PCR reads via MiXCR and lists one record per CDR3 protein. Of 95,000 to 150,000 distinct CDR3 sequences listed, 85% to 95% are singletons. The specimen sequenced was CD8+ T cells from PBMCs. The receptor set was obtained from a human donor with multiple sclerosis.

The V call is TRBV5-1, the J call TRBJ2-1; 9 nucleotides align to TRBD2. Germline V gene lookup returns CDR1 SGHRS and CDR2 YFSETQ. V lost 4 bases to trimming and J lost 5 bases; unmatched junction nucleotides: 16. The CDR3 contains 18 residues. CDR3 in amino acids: CASSHLGPASGENNEQFF. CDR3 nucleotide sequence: TGCGCCAGCAGCCACCTTGGGCCGGCTAGCGGGGAAAACAATGAGCAGTTCTTC. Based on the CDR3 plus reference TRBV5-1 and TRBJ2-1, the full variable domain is KAGVTQTPRYLIKTRGQQVTLSCSPISGHRSVSWYQQTPGQGLQFLFEYFSETQRNKGNFPGRFSGRQFSNSRSEMNVSTLELGDSALYLCASSHLGPASGENNEQFFGPGTRLTVL.

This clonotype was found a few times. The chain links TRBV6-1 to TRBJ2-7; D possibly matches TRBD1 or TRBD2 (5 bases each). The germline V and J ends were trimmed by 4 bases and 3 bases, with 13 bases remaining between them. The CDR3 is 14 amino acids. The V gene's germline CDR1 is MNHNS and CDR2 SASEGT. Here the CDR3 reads CASSARDVYYEQYF. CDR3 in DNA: TGTGCCAGCAGTGCGAGGGACGTATACTACGAGCAGTACTTC.

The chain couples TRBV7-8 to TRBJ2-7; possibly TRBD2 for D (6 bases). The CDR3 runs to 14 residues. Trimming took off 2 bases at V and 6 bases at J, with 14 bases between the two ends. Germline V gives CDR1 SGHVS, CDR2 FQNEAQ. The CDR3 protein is CASSLFSGVREQYF. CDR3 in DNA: TGTGCCAGCAGCTTATTTTCGGGGGTACGCGAGCAGTACTTC.

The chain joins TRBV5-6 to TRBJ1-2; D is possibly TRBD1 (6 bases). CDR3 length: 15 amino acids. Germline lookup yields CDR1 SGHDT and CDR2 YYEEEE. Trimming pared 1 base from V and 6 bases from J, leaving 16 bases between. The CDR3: CASSLWGGARDGYTF. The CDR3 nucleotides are TGTGCCAGCAGCTTGTGGGGGGGGGCTCGCGATGGCTACACCTTC. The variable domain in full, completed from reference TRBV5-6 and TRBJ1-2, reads DAGVTQSPTHLIKTRGQQVTLRCSPKSGHDTVSWYQQALGQGPQFIFQYYEEEERQRGNFPDRFSGHQFPNYSSELNVNALLLGDSALYLCASSLWGGARDGYTFGSGTRLTVV.

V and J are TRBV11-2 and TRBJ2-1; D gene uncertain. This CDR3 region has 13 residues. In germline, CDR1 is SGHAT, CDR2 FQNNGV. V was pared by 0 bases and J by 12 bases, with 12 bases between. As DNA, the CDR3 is TGTGCCAGCAGCTTAGAATCCCCCGACGGGCAGTTCTTC. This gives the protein CASSLESPDGQFF.

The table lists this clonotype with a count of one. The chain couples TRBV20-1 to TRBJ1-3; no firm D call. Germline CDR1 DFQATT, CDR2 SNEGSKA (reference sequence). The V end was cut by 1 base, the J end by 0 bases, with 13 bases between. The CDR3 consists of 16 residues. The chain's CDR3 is CSARAAEGSSGNTIYF. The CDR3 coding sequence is TGCAGTGCTAGAGCCGCTGAAGGGAGCTCTGGAAACACCATATATTTT.